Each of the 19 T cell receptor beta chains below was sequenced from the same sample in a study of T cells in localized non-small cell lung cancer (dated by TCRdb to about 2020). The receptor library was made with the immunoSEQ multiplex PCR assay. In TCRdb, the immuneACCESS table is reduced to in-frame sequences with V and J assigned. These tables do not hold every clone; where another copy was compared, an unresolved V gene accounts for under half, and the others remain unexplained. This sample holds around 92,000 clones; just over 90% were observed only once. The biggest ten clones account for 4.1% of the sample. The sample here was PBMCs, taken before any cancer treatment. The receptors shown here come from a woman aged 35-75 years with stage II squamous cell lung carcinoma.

CDR3 residues: CASSPGRGDGYTF. The CDR3 DNA is TGTGCCAGCTCACCCGGCAGGGGGGATGGCTACACCTTC. This chain connects TRBV18 to TRBJ1-2; TRBD1 agrees at 7 bases. Germline V lookup: CDR1 KGHSH, CDR2 LQKENI. V lost 3 bases to trimming and J lost 6 bases; unmatched junction nucleotides: 4. The CDR3 contains 13 residues.

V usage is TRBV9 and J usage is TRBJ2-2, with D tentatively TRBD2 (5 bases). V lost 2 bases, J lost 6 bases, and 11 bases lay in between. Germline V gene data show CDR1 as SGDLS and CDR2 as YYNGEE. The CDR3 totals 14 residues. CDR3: CASSVRREPGELFF. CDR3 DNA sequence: TGTGCCAGCAGCGTTAGAAGGGAGCCCGGGGAGCTGTTTTTT.

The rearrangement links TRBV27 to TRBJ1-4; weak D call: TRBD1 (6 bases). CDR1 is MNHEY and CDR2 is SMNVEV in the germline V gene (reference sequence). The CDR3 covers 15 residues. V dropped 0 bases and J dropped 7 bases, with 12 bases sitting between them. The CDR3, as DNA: TGTGCCAGCAGTTTATCTAAGGGGGATGGTGAAAAACTGTTTTTT. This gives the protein CASSLSKGDGEKLFF.

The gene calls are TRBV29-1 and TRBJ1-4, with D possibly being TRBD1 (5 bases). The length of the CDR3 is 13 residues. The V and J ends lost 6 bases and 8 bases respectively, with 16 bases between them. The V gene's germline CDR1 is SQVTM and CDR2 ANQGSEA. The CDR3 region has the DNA TGCAGCGTACCGGGCCCTGAGGGGGAAAAACTGTTTTTT. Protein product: CSVPGPEGEKLFF.

CDR3 DNA: TGTGCCAGCAGTTCGAAGACAGCCTCTATCTATGGCTACACCTTC. It is translated as CASSSKTASIYGYTF. The chain combines TRBV6-5 with TRBJ1-2; perhaps TRBD1 as D (5 bases). This CDR3 spans 15 amino acids. Germline assignment: CDR1 MNHEY and CDR2 SVGAGI. Trimming left V 4 bases short and J 4 bases short, with 16 bases between.

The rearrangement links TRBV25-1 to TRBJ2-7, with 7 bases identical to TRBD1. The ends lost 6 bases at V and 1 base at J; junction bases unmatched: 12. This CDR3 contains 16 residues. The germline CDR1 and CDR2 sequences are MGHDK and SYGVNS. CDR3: CASRGGKAPLSYEQYF. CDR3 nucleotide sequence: TGTGCCAGCAGAGGGGGCAAGGCCCCTCTATCCTACGAGCAGTACTTC.

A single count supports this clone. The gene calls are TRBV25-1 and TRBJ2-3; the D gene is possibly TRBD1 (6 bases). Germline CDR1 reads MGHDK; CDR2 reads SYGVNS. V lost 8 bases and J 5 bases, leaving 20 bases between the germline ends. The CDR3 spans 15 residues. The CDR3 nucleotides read TGTGCCAGCCTGGGGGACGACAGGTTTTTAGATACGCAGTATTTT. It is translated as CASLGDDRFLDTQYF.

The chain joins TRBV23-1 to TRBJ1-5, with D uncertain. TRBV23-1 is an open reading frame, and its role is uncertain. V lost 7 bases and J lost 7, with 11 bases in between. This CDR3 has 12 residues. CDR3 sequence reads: CASKVVGQPQHF. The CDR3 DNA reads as TGCGCCAGCAAAGTGGTGGGACAGCCCCAGCATTTT.

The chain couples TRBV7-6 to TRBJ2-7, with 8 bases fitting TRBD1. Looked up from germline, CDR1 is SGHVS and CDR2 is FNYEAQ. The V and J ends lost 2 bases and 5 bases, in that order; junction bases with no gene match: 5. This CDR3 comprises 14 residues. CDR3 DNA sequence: TGTGCCAGCAGCTTACAGACAGGGGATCACGAGCAGTACTTC. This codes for CASSLQTGDHEQYF.

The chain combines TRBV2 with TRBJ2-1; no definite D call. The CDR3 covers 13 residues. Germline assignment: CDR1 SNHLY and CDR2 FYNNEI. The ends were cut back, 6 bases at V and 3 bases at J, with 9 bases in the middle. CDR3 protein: CASSVASYNEQFF. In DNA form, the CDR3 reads TGTGCCAGCAGCGTGGCCAGCTACAATGAGCAGTTCTTC.

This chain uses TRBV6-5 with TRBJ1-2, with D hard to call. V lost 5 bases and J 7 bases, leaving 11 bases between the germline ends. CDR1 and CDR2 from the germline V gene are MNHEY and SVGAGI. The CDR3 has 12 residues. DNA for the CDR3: TGTGCCAGCAGTCAACCATCGGGTGGCTACACCTTC. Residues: CASSQPSGGYTF.

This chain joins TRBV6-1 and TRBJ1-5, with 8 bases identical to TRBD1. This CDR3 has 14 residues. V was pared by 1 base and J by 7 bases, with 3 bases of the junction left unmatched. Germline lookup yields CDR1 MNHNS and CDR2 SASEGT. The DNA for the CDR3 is TGTGCCAGCAGTGAAGAGACAGGGGCACAGCCCCAGCATTTT. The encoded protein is CASSEETGAQPQHF.

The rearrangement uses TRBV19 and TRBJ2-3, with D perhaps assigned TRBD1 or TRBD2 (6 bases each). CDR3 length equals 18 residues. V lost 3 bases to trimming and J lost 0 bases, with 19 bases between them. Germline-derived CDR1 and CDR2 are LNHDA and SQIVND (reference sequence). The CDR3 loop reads CASSMGGRLEFSTDTQYF. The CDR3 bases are TGTGCCAGTAGTATGGGGGGCAGATTGGAATTTAGCACAGATACGCAGTATTTT.

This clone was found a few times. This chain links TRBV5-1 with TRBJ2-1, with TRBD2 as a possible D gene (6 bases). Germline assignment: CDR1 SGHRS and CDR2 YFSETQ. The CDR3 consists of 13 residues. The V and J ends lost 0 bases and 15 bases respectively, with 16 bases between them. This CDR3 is CASSLERGTHRFF. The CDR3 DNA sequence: TGCGCCAGCAGCTTGGAGAGAGGGACTCACCGGTTCTTC.

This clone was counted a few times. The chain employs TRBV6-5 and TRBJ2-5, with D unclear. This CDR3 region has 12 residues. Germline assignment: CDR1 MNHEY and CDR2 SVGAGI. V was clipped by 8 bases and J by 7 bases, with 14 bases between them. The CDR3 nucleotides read TGTGCCAGCTCCACAAGGGTCGGGACCCAGTACTTC. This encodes CASSTRVGTQYF.

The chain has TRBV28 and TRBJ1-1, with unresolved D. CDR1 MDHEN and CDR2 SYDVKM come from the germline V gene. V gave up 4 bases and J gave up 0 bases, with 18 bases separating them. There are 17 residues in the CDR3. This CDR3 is CASSSPRRLGLNTEAFF. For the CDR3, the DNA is TGTGCCAGCAGTTCCCCCCGACGGCTCGGGCTGAACACTGAAGCTTTCTTT.

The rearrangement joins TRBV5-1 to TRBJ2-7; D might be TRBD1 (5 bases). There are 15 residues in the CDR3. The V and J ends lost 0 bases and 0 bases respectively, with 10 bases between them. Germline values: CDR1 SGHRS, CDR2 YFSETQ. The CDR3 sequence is CASSLEGYPSYEQYF. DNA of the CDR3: TGCGCCAGCAGCTTGGAGGGGTACCCCTCCTACGAGCAGTACTTC.

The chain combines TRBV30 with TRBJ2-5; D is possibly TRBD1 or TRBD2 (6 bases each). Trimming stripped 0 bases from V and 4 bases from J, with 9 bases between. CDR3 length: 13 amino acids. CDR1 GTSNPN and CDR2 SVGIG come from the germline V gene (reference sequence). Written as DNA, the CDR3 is TGTGCCTGGAGTGTACGGGGGCTAGAGACCCAGTACTTC. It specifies CAWSVRGLETQYF.

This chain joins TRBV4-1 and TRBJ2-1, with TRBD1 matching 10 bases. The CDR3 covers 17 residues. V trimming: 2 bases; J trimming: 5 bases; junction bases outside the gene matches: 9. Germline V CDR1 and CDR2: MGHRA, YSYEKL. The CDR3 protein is CASSQKTGQGLNNEQFF. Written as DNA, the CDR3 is TGCGCCAGCAGCCAAAAAACGGGACAGGGGTTAAACAATGAGCAGTTCTTC.